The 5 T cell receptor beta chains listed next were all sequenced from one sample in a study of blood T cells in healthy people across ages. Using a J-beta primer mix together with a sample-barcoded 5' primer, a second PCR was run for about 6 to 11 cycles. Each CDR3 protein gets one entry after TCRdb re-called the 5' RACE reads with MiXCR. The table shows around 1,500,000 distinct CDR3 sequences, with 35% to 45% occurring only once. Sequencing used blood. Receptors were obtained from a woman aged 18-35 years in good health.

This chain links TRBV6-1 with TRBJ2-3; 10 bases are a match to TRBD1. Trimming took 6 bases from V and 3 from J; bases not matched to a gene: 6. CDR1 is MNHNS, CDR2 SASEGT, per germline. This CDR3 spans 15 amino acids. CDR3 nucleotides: TGTGCCAGCAGAGTTCGGGACAGGGGAACAGATACGCAGTATTTT. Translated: CASRVRDRGTDTQYF.

CDR3 in amino acids: CASSTLGATEAFF. The CDR3 bases are TGTGCCAGCAGTACCCTGGGGGCTACTGAAGCTTTCTTT. The chain uses TRBV12-3 or TRBV12-4 and TRBJ1-1; weak D call: TRBD1 (6 bases). Between the trimmed V and J ends, which lost 5 bases and 5 bases, there was a span of 12 bases. This CDR3 is built from 13 residues.

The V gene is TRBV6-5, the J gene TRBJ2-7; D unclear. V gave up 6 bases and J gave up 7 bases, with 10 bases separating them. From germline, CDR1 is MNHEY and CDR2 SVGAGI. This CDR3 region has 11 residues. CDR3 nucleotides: TGTGCCAGCAGCAGATACAAGGAGCAGTACTTC. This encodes CASSRYKEQYF.

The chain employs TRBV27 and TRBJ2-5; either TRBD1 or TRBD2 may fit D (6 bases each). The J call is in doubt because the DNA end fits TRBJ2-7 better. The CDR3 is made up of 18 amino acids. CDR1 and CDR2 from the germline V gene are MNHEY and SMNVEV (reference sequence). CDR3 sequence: CASSLFSEGGKKGDEQYF. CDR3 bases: TGTGCCAGCAGTTTATTCAGTGAGGGGGGCAAAAAGGGGGACGAGCAGTACTTC.

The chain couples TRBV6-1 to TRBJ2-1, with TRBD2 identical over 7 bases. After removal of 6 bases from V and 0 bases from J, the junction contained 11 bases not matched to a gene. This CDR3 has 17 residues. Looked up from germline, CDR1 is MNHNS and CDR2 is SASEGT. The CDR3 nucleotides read TGTGCCAGCAGCAATAGATGGCGGGGGAGCTCCTACAATGAGCAGTTCTTC. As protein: CASSNRWRGSSYNEQFF.